One and the same sample provided the 30 T cell receptor beta chains below, sequenced in a study of T cell changes during pregnancy in multiple sclerosis (dated by TCRdb to the late 2010s). The library was built by means of the immunoSEQ multiplex PCR assay. TCRdb re-hosts the immuneACCESS table, in-frame sequences only. Its copies lack some clones; in the studies checked, an unresolved V gene accounts for under half of them, and the cause for the rest is not known. This sample is represented by approximately 30,000 clones; 89% of them were singletons. In total, the top ten clones hold more than 9.5% of the sample. The source was CD8+ T cells from peripheral blood mononuclear cells, collected in the third trimester of pregnancy. These receptors were obtained from a female donor with multiple sclerosis, enrolled in a pregnancy study.

This sequence joins TRBV29-1 and TRBJ2-1; tentatively, D is TRBD2 (6 bases). Trimming pared 6 bases from V and 5 bases from J, leaving 17 bases between. Germline lookup yields CDR1 SQVTM and CDR2 ANQGSEA. The CDR3 totals 14 residues. CDR3 DNA: TGCAGCGTACTGACTAGAGGTAGGGACAATGAGCAGTTCTTC. This encodes CSVLTRGRDNEQFF.

The genes are TRBV4-1 and TRBJ2-7; D might be TRBD1 (6 bases). Between the trimmed V and J ends, which lost 5 bases and 2 bases, there was a span of 13 bases. CDR1 and CDR2 from the germline V gene are MGHRA and YSYEKL. This CDR3 has 14 residues. The chain's CDR3 is CASSKGQTAYEQYF. The CDR3 nucleotides read TGCGCCAGCAGCAAAGGACAGACAGCCTACGAGCAGTACTTC.

V and J are TRBV6-5 and TRBJ2-2, with 10 bases matching TRBD1. CDR3 length: 15 residues. CDR1 MNHEY and CDR2 SVGAGI come from the germline V gene. The V and J ends lost 4 bases and 4 bases, in that order; junction bases with no gene match: 3. The CDR3 DNA follows: TGTGCCAGCAGTTTGACAGGGGGCATCACCGGGGAGCTGTTTTTT. Translation gives CASSLTGGITGELFF.

Relative to its sample, this clone is medium-sized. V is TRBV6-1 and J is TRBJ2-1, with D possibly TRBD2 on 5 matching bases. Trimming stripped 6 bases from V and 1 base from J, with 10 bases between. The CDR3 runs to 14 residues. In germline, CDR1 is MNHNS, CDR2 SASEGT. In DNA form, the CDR3 reads TGTGCCAGCAGGGTAGCGTCTTCCTACAATGAGCAGTTCTTC. Protein sequence: CASRVASSYNEQFF.

This chain connects TRBV6-5 to TRBJ2-2; 10 nucleotides align to TRBD2. The V segment lost 0 bases and the J segment 8 bases; nucleotides outside the gene matches: 3. Germline loops: CDR1 MNHEY, CDR2 SVGAGI. This CDR3 spans 15 amino acids. For the CDR3, the DNA is TGTGCCAGCAGTTACTCGCCTAGCGGGAGTGGGGAGCTGTTTTTT. The encoded protein is CASSYSPSGSGELFF.

The count of this clone is one. This chain joins TRBV6-5 and TRBJ2-7, with 7 bases identical to TRBD1. The CDR3 contains 13 residues. Germline-derived CDR1 and CDR2 are MNHEY and SVGAGI. Unmatched junction bases numbered 4, after V lost 6 bases and J lost 2 bases. CDR3 nucleotide sequence: TGTGCCAGCAGAAGGGACAGTACCTACGAGCAGTACTTC. Translation: CASRRDSTYEQYF.

The chain links TRBV7-9 to TRBJ1-1, with TRBD1 as a possible D gene (5 bases). The CDR3 spans 14 residues. Germline V CDR1 and CDR2: SEHNR, FQNEAQ (reference sequence). Between the trimmed V and J ends, which lost 6 bases and 5 bases, there was a span of 16 bases. The CDR3 region is CASSFGGEGTEAFF. CDR3 coding DNA: TGTGCCAGCAGTTTCGGGGGGGAGGGAACTGAAGCTTTCTTT.

The count of this clone is one. The V and J genes are TRBV7-9 and TRBJ2-7; 9 nucleotides agree with TRBD2. The CDR3 runs to 17 residues. Germline V gene data show CDR1 as SEHNR and CDR2 as FQNEAQ (reference sequence). The V and J ends lost 6 bases and 5 bases, in that order; junction bases with no gene match: 17. Written as DNA, the CDR3 is TGTGCCAGCAGAGCTGCCTTGGGACTAGCCACCATAGACGAGCAGTACTTC. As protein: CASRAALGLATIDEQYF.

The chain uses TRBV7-3 and TRBJ2-1, with 7 bases lining up with TRBD2. The CDR3 has 14 amino acids. Germline-derived CDR1 and CDR2 are SGHTA and FQGTGA. V shed 6 bases, J shed 4 bases, and the junction held 6 bases outside the gene matches. The CDR3 region has the DNA TGTGCCAGCAGACCATCCGGGGGGTACAATGAGCAGTTCTTC. It translates to CASRPSGGYNEQFF.

The gene calls are TRBV5-1 and TRBJ2-5; 9 bases agree with TRBD2. V lost 4 bases to trimming and J lost 5 bases; unmatched junction nucleotides: 12. Germline-derived CDR1 and CDR2 are SGHRS and YFSETQ. The CDR3 length is 16 residues. The CDR3 bases are TGCGCCAGCAGCCGTCCCGGGACTAGCCCGGAGGAGACCCAGTACTTC. This sequence encodes CASSRPGTSPEETQYF.

The CDR3 reads CASTFWGLTDTQYF. CDR3 nucleotide sequence: TGCGCCAGCACATTCTGGGGACTTACAGATACGCAGTATTTT. The V and J genes are TRBV5-1 and TRBJ2-3, with D possibly being TRBD2 (6 bases). This CDR3 has 14 residues. V lost 6 bases to trimming and J lost 3 bases, with 14 bases between them. Germline CDR1 reads SGHRS; CDR2 reads YFSETQ.

The V and J genes are TRBV6-5 and TRBJ1-1, with D unresolved. Germline CDR1 reads MNHEY; CDR2 reads SVGAGI. The CDR3 is made up of 13 amino acids. The germline V and J ends were trimmed by 5 bases and 3 bases, with 10 bases remaining between them. The CDR3 sequence is CASSTDSDTEAFF. The DNA of the CDR3 is TGTGCCAGCAGTACCGACTCGGACACTGAAGCTTTCTTT.

The chain couples TRBV6-6 to TRBJ2-1; 9 bases are a match to TRBD2. The CDR3 consists of 15 residues. CDR1 is MNHNY, CDR2 SVGAGI, per germline (reference sequence). Losses at the gene ends were 2 bases for V and 7 bases for J; bases not matched to a gene: 6. The CDR3 loop is CASSYGGGAFNEQFF. As DNA, the CDR3 is TGTGCCAGCAGTTACGGCGGGGGGGCGTTTAATGAGCAGTTCTTC.

The rearrangement links TRBV7-2 to TRBJ2-3, with D possibly being TRBD2 (7 bases). Germline V lookup: CDR1 SGHTA, CDR2 FQGNSA. With 8 bases removed from V and 6 bases from J, the gap between germline ends came to 15 bases. The CDR3 sequence is 13 residues long. CDR3: CASRGALRDTQYF. The DNA of the CDR3 is TGTGCCAGCCGGGGGGCCCTCCGGGATACGCAGTATTTT. The whole variable domain, filled in from reference TRBV7-2 and TRBJ2-3, reads GAGVSQSPSNKVTEKGKDVELRCDPISGHTALYWYRQSLGQGLEFLIYFQGNSAPDKSGLPSDRFSAERTGGSVSTLTIQRTQQEDSAVYLCASRGALRDTQYFGPGTRLTVL.

This chain connects TRBV6-5 to TRBJ1-3; D is unclear. Germline V CDR1 and CDR2: MNHEY, SVGAGI. The CDR3 spans 13 residues. With 4 bases removed from V and 8 bases from J, the gap between germline ends came to 12 bases. CDR3 bases: TGTGCCAGCAGTTCCACCCCCGGTGACACCATATATTTT. This encodes CASSSTPGDTIYF.

The rearrangement links TRBV7-6 to TRBJ2-3, with D uncertain. In germline, CDR1 is SGHVS, CDR2 FNYEAQ. This CDR3 region has 13 residues. Trimming stripped 2 bases from V and 1 base from J, with 4 bases between. The CDR3 DNA reads TGTGCCAGCAGCTTACAGGGCACAGATACGCAGTATTTT. This codes for CASSLQGTDTQYF.

The J gene is TRBJ2-3, the V gene TRBV10-3; TRBD2 matches 8 bases. This CDR3 is built from 13 residues. J was trimmed by 2 bases and V by 6 bases; bases with no gene match: 1. Germline CDR1 and CDR2: ENHRY and SYGVKD. For the CDR3, the DNA is TGTGCCATCAGCGGGGGGGCCACAGATACGCAGTATTTT. Translated: CAISGGATDTQYF.

J is TRBJ1-5 and V is TRBV18; TRBD1 might be the D (5 bases). CDR3 length equals 17 residues. V shed 2 bases and J shed 2 bases, with 16 bases lying between them. Per the germline V gene, CDR1 is KGHSH and CDR2 is LQKENI. The CDR3 region is CASSPGPGNRGNQPQHF. As DNA, the CDR3 is TGTGCCAGCTCACCAGGGCCAGGGAATAGGGGCAATCAGCCCCAGCATTTT.

This clone has just a few counts. This chain connects TRBV7-3 to TRBJ2-2, with 8 bases identical to TRBD2. V lost 0 bases to trimming and J lost 1 base; unmatched junction nucleotides: 4. The CDR3 loop spans 17 amino acids. Germline V gene sequence: CDR1 SGHTA, CDR2 FQGTGA. CDR3 bases: TGTGCCAGCAGCTTAACGTTCGGGAGGGTGAACACCGGGGAGCTGTTTTTT. Translating it yields CASSLTFGRVNTGELFF.

The chain uses TRBV7-9 and TRBJ1-6; 8 bases match TRBD1. The junction had 9 bases not matched to a gene; V was cut back by 4 bases and J by 7 bases. The CDR3 is 16 amino acids. Germline V gives CDR1 SEHNR, CDR2 FQNEAQ (reference sequence). In DNA form, the CDR3 reads TGTGCCAGCAGCTCTCTCCGGACAGGGTTAAATTCACCCCTCCACTTT. Protein product: CASSSLRTGLNSPLHF.

Here the CDR3 DNA reads TGCAGCGTTGAGGCTGAGCAGTTCTTC. Its protein is CSVEAEQFF. This chain joins TRBV29-1 and TRBJ2-1; no definite D call. Looked up from germline, CDR1 is SQVTM and CDR2 is ANQGSEA. The CDR3 is 9 amino acids. Trimming removed 3 bases from V and 9 bases from J, with 3 bases in between.

This rearrangement joins TRBV7-9 to TRBJ2-7, with D perhaps TRBD2 (6 bases). Trimming took 5 bases from V and 3 from J, leaving 14 bases between them. The CDR3 length is 14 residues. Germline assignment: CDR1 SEHNR and CDR2 FQNEAQ (reference sequence). In nucleotides, the CDR3 is TGTGCCAGCAGCCCAACTAGCAGCTTCTACGAGCAGTACTTC. Translation: CASSPTSSFYEQYF.

The chain uses TRBV5-6 and TRBJ2-3; the D is unclear. The ends were cut back, 1 base at V and 2 bases at J, with 8 bases in the middle. CDR3 length equals 14 residues. The germline gives CDR1 SGHDT, CDR2 YYEEEE. CDR3 nucleotide sequence: TGTGCCAGCAGCTTGTCCGTTTCCACAGATACGCAGTATTTT. This encodes CASSLSVSTDTQYF.

This rearrangement joins TRBV27 to TRBJ2-7; 7 nucleotides line up with TRBD1. V lost 5 bases and J lost 0; bases outside the gene matches: 7. The CDR3 loop spans 15 amino acids. The germline gives CDR1 MNHEY, CDR2 SMNVEV (reference sequence). The CDR3 DNA reads TGTGCCAGCAGTCCAGGGACAGAATTCTCCTACGAGCAGTACTTC. Its translation is CASSPGTEFSYEQYF.

This chain connects TRBV5-1 to TRBJ2-1, with 10 bases identical to TRBD2. The V gene's germline CDR1 is SGHRS and CDR2 YFSETQ. The CDR3 consists of 15 residues. Unmatched junction bases numbered 8, after V lost 6 bases and J lost 5 bases. This CDR3 reads CASNEREGVNNEQFF. CDR3 DNA sequence: TGCGCCAGCAACGAGCGGGAGGGGGTTAACAATGAGCAGTTCTTC. The full variable domain, completed using reference TRBV5-1 and TRBJ2-1, is KAGVTQTPRYLIKTRGQQVTLSCSPISGHRSVSWYQQTPGQGLQFLFEYFSETQRNKGNFPGRFSGRQFSNSRSEMNVSTLELGDSALYLCASNEREGVNNEQFFGPGTRLTVL.

V is TRBV2 and J is TRBJ2-7, with D uncertain. The CDR3 is 10 amino acids. Germline values: CDR1 SNHLY, CDR2 FYNNEI. The V gene lost 6 bases and the J gene lost 4 bases, with 4 bases spanning the gap. The CDR3 region is CASSVYEQYF. CDR3 bases: TGTGCCAGCAGCGTGTACGAGCAGTACTTC.

This chain joins TRBV9 and TRBJ1-1; tentatively, D is TRBD1 (5 bases). The CDR3 totals 13 residues. Germline loops: CDR1 SGDLS, CDR2 YYNGEE. V was cut by 3 bases and J by 6 bases, with 12 bases left in between. The CDR3, as DNA: TGTGCCAGCAGCGACGTGGACACGTCTGAAGCTTTCTTT. Translated: CASSDVDTSEAFF.

The CDR3 nucleotides are TGTGCCAGCAGCGTAGGGATAGGGAGGGGGACTGAAGCTTTCTTT. Its protein product is CASSVGIGRGTEAFF. This chain uses TRBV9 with TRBJ1-1; a possible D gene is TRBD1 (6 bases). V was cut by 0 bases and J by 5 bases, with 14 bases left in between. This CDR3 contains 15 residues. Germline CDR1 reads SGDLS; CDR2 reads YYNGEE.

The chain is built from TRBV20-1 and TRBJ2-2; a possible D gene is TRBD2 (6 bases). This CDR3 is built from 11 residues. Germline values: CDR1 DFQATT, CDR2 SNEGSKA (reference sequence). V lost 3 bases and J 7 bases, leaving 6 bases between the germline ends. The CDR3 spells CSARGGGELFF. CDR3 bases: TGCAGTGCTAGGGGAGGCGGGGAGCTGTTTTTT.

The chain has TRBV7-9 and TRBJ2-3; 12 bases are shared with TRBD2. Trimming at V came to 5 bases and at J to 4 bases, leaving 7 bases not matched to a gene. Germline loops: CDR1 SEHNR, CDR2 FQNEAQ (reference sequence). The CDR3 runs 16 residues. The CDR3 coding sequence is TGTGCCAGCAGCATGACTAGCGGGAGAAGACCAGATACGCAGTATTTT. Protein: CASSMTSGRRPDTQYF.